This is a list of T cell receptor beta chains from one sample in a study of early stage breast cancer tumors. The repertoire was sequenced with immunoSEQ multiplex PCR; TCRdb's copy has only in-frame clones and lacks some. The repertoire consists of under 45,000 clones, with about 78% occurring once and the leading ten covering 7.2%. The sample was blood. The source of these receptors is a person aged 50-59 years with breast cancer. Both conserved end residues are part of each CDR3. The D gene is left open where the match is weak. Only some rows state a clone size, as once, few, many or a class for expanded clones.

CDR3 protein: CASSPGTGGRYEQYF
CDR3 DNA: TGTGCCAGCAGCCCTGGGACGGGGGGTCGTTACGAGCAGTACTTC
J gene: TRBJ2-7
clone size: .
V gene: TRBV5-6
D gene: TRBD2
CDR3 length: 15

CDR3 protein: CASSPARTIRGEKLFF
CDR3 DNA: TGTGCCAGCTCACCAGCCCGGACAATTCGAGGTGAAAAACTGTTTTTT
J gene: TRBJ1-4
clone size: .
V gene: TRBV18
D gene: .
CDR3 length: 16

CDR3 protein: CASTFYRGENNEQFF
CDR3 DNA: TGTGCCAGCACATTCTACAGGGGGGAAAACAATGAGCAGTTCTTC
J gene: TRBJ2-1
clone size: .
V gene: TRBV5-6
D gene: TRBD1
CDR3 length: 15

CDR3 protein: CASSSQGAGGANVLTF
CDR3 DNA: TGCGCCAGCAGCTCTCAGGGGGCGGGTGGGGCCAACGTCCTGACTTTC
J gene: TRBJ2-6
clone size: .
V gene: TRBV5-1
D gene: TRBD1
CDR3 length: 16

CDR3 protein: CASSLSDGRVGYTF
CDR3 DNA: TGCGCCAGCAGCTTGAGTGACGGCCGGGTTGGCTACACCTTC
J gene: TRBJ1-2
clone size: .
V gene: TRBV5-1
D gene: .
CDR3 length: 14

CDR3 protein: CASRERGKQETQYF
CDR3 DNA: TGTGCCAGCAGAGAGCGGGGAAAACAAGAGACCCAGTACTTC
J gene: TRBJ2-5
clone size: .
V gene: TRBV6-1
D gene: TRBD2
CDR3 length: 14

CDR3 protein: CASSIRNYRTDTQYF
CDR3 DNA: TGTGCCAGCAGCATACGAAACTACCGCACAGATACGCAGTATTTT
J gene: TRBJ2-3
clone size: .
V gene: TRBV11-2
D gene: .
CDR3 length: 15

CDR3 protein: CASSIQGLDTEAFF
CDR3 DNA: TGCGCCAGCAGCATACAGGGGCTAGACACTGAAGCTTTCTTT
J gene: TRBJ1-1
clone size: few
V gene: TRBV5-1
D gene: TRBD1
CDR3 length: 14

CDR3 protein: CASSMTGTSGIDNEQFF
CDR3 DNA: TGTGCCAGCAGCATGACCGGGACTAGCGGTATAGACAATGAGCAGTTCTTC
J gene: TRBJ2-1
clone size: .
V gene: TRBV9
D gene: TRBD2
CDR3 length: 17

CDR3 protein: CASRLDSSYNSPLHF
CDR3 DNA: TGTGCCAGCAGATTAGATAGCTCCTATAATTCACCCCTCCACTTT
J gene: TRBJ1-6
clone size: .
V gene: TRBV6-1
D gene: .
CDR3 length: 15

CDR3 protein: CASSYYSGGRTGELFF
CDR3 DNA: TGTGCCAGCAGTTATTACTCAGGGGGCCGCACCGGGGAGCTGTTTTTT
J gene: TRBJ2-2
clone size: .
V gene: TRBV6-5
D gene: TRBD1
CDR3 length: 16

CDR3 protein: CASSSGPGTGVYGYTF
CDR3 DNA: TGCGCCAGCAGCTCGGGGCCCGGGACAGGGGTCTATGGCTACACCTTC
J gene: TRBJ1-2
clone size: .
V gene: TRBV5-1
D gene: TRBD1
CDR3 length: 16

CDR3 protein: CSVEGGISGAAEQYF
CDR3 DNA: TGCAGCGTTGAAGGGGGCATTAGCGGGGCTGCGGAGCAGTACTTC
J gene: TRBJ2-7
clone size: .
V gene: TRBV29-1
D gene: TRBD2
CDR3 length: 15

CDR3 protein: CASNLQGFNSPLHF
CDR3 DNA: TGTGCCAGCAACTTACAGGGTTTTAATTCACCCCTCCACTTT
J gene: TRBJ1-6
clone size: .
V gene: TRBV28
D gene: .
CDR3 length: 14

CDR3 protein: CASSLRGGSQEGSKNIQYF
CDR3 DNA: TGTGCCAGCAGCCTAAGAGGCGGATCTCAGGAGGGGTCCAAAAACATTCAGTACTTC
J gene: TRBJ2-4
clone size: .
V gene: TRBV11-3
D gene: .
CDR3 length: 19

CDR3 protein: CASSLFTGNTEAFF
CDR3 DNA: TGTGCCAGCAGCTTGTTTACGGGGAACACTGAAGCTTTCTTT
J gene: TRBJ1-1
clone size: .
V gene: TRBV5-6
D gene: .
CDR3 length: 14

CDR3 protein: CASSLSGDTQYF
CDR3 DNA: TGTGCCAGCAGTCTGTCGGGGGATACGCAGTATTTT
J gene: TRBJ2-3
clone size: few
V gene: TRBV27
D gene: .
CDR3 length: 12

CDR3 protein: CASSFRTDNTEAFF
CDR3 DNA: TGCGCCAGCAGCTTCCGGACAGACAACACTGAAGCTTTCTTT
J gene: TRBJ1-1
clone size: .
V gene: TRBV5-1
D gene: .
CDR3 length: 14

CDR3 protein: CSVGGQGKEQYF
CDR3 DNA: TGCAGCGTTGGGGGACAGGGCAAGGAGCAGTACTTC
J gene: TRBJ2-7
clone size: .
V gene: TRBV29-1
D gene: TRBD1
CDR3 length: 12

CDR3 protein: CASSERLSFPTQETQYF
CDR3 DNA: TGTGCCAGCAGTGAACGACTTAGCTTTCCAACCCAAGAGACCCAGTACTTC
J gene: TRBJ2-5
clone size: .
V gene: TRBV25-1
D gene: .
CDR3 length: 17

CDR3 protein: CASSLAQEKQYF
CDR3 DNA: TGCGCCAGCAGCTTGGCACAGGAGAAGCAGTACTTC
J gene: TRBJ2-7
clone size: few
V gene: TRBV5-1
D gene: .
CDR3 length: 12

CDR3 protein: CASSIPEGGEQYF
CDR3 DNA: TGTGCCAGTAGTATCCCTGAGGGAGGCGAGCAGTACTTC
J gene: TRBJ2-7
clone size: few
V gene: TRBV19
D gene: .
CDR3 length: 13

CDR3 protein: CASSQETETYNEQFF
CDR3 DNA: TGTGCCAGCAGCCAAGAGACAGAAACCTACAATGAGCAGTTCTTC
J gene: TRBJ2-1
clone size: many
V gene: TRBV4-2
D gene: .
CDR3 length: 15